What follows are 32 T cell receptor beta chains derived from one specimen sequenced in a study of type 1 regulatory T cells. One entry per CDR3 protein results from TCRdb running MiXCR on the reads. The sample comprises under 20,000 distinct CDR3 sequences, around 9.6% of which are singletons, and around 2.8% rests with the top ten. Source material: CD4+ T cells, either the whole sample or a sorted fraction (not recorded which). These receptors were collected from a human donor in good health.

The table lists this clonotype with many counts. The genes are TRBV6-6 and TRBJ2-1; 8 bases fit TRBD2. With 0 bases clipped from V and 6 bases from J, the junction kept 4 bases outside the gene matches. The length of the CDR3 is 15 residues. Germline loops: CDR1 MNHNY, CDR2 SVGAGI (reference sequence). The CDR3 spells CASSYSSGIGNEQFF. For the CDR3, the DNA is TGTGCCAGCAGTTACTCTAGCGGGATTGGCAATGAGCAGTTCTTC.

V gene TRBV20-1 combines with J gene TRBJ2-5, with D perhaps matching TRBD1 (6 bases). Deletions cut 6 bases from V and 4 bases from J, with 12 bases between. This CDR3 has 12 residues. The germline CDR1 and CDR2 sequences are DFQATT and SNEGSKA (reference sequence). CDR3 sequence reads: CSARPGAETQYF. CDR3 nucleotides: TGCAGTGCCAGACCAGGGGCAGAGACCCAGTACTTC.

The chain has TRBV5-1 and TRBJ2-3; perhaps TRBD1 as D (6 bases). This CDR3 has 13 residues. In germline, CDR1 is SGHRS, CDR2 YFSETQ. Trimming stripped 4 bases from V and 1 base from J, with 7 bases between. CDR3 coding DNA: TGCGCCAGCAGCCGGACAGGCACAGATACGCAGTATTTT. It specifies CASSRTGTDTQYF.

The chain carries TRBV30 and TRBJ2-1; D gene unclear. The CDR3 has 8 residues. V lost 4 bases, J lost 8 bases, and 0 bases lay in between. In germline, CDR1 is GTSNPN, CDR2 SVGIG (reference sequence). The CDR3 nucleotides are TGTGCCTGGAATGAGCAGTTCTTC. Its protein product is CAWNEQFF.

This clonotype appeared a few times. The chain links TRBV7-2 to TRBJ1-5; D perhaps matches TRBD1 (5 bases). The germline V and J ends were trimmed by 4 bases and 6 bases, with 13 bases remaining between them. The CDR3 totals 14 residues. Germline lookup yields CDR1 SGHTA and CDR2 FQGNSA. This CDR3 reads CASSSGRGVQPQHF. CDR3 DNA sequence: TGTGCCAGCAGCTCCGGCCGGGGGGTTCAGCCCCAGCATTTT.

This clonotype has ten or more counts. The chain employs TRBV5-5 and TRBJ2-3; D call uncertain. Germline V gene data show CDR1 as SGHKS and CDR2 as YYEKEE (reference sequence). CDR3 size: 15 residues. Between the trimmed V and J ends, which lost 0 bases and 9 bases, there was a span of 17 bases. The CDR3 DNA follows: TGTGCCAGCAGCTTGGCCGTGACGACGGTTGTGACGCAGTATTTT. Encoded protein: CASSLAVTTVVTQYF.

This clonotype was seen only a few times. The chain carries TRBV2 and TRBJ1-1, with D unresolved. V was clipped by 1 base and J by 5 bases, with 11 bases between them. The CDR3 runs 14 residues. Germline CDR1 and CDR2: SNHLY and FYNNEI. CDR3 nucleotide sequence: TGTGCCAGCAGTGAAGATTGGGGATCTACTGAAGCTTTCTTT. It translates to CASSEDWGSTEAFF.

This clonotype rates as medium-sized (0.01 to 0.1%). The chain recombines TRBV3-1 with TRBJ2-5; no definite D call. The CDR3 sequence is 12 residues long. CDR1 and CDR2 (germline): LGHDT, YNNKEL (reference sequence). The germline V and J ends were trimmed by 4 bases and 4 bases, with 7 bases remaining between them. The CDR3 coding sequence is TGTGCCAGCAGCCGGGGTCCAGAGACCCAGTACTTC. Translating it yields CASSRGPETQYF.

The chain has TRBV15 and TRBJ2-7; maybe TRBD2 (6 bases). The CDR3 has 14 residues. Germline values: CDR1 LNHNV, CDR2 YYDKDF (reference sequence). The germline V and J ends were trimmed by 0 bases and 6 bases, with 12 bases remaining between them. Here the CDR3 DNA reads TGTGCCACCAGCAGAGAGGGTTGGGGAGGCGAGCAGTACTTC. It specifies CATSREGWGGEQYF.

This clonotype was counted at least ten times. The chain combines TRBV6-5 with TRBJ2-3; D remains ambiguous. V gave up 2 bases and J gave up 4 bases, with 19 bases separating them. The germline CDR1 and CDR2 sequences are MNHEY and SVGAGI. The CDR3 covers 17 residues. The CDR3 reads CASSYRPRASQADTQYF. In nucleotides, the CDR3 is TGTGCCAGCAGTTACAGGCCCCGAGCATCTCAGGCAGATACGCAGTATTTT.

This clonotype came up many times. The chain couples TRBV29-1 to TRBJ2-5; D unclear. The CDR3 has 12 residues. The germline V and J ends were trimmed by 5 bases and 1 base, with 8 bases remaining between them. Germline-derived CDR1 and CDR2 are SQVTM and ANQGSEA. The CDR3 DNA is TGCAGCGTTCAATCAGTCCAAGAGACCCAGTACTTC. The encoded protein is CSVQSVQETQYF.

The rearrangement joins TRBV5-1 to TRBJ2-3, with 8 bases lining up with TRBD2. The CDR3 sequence is 16 residues long. Trimming cost V 0 bases and J 1 base; bases outside gene matches: 4. Germline V gives CDR1 SGHRS, CDR2 YFSETQ. The CDR3 here is CASSLATGGRTDTQYF. The CDR3 DNA sequence: TGCGCCAGCAGCTTGGCTACGGGAGGGCGCACAGATACGCAGTATTTT.

This clonotype has at least ten counts. The rearrangement links TRBV19 to TRBJ2-2; no firm D call. Germline-derived CDR1 and CDR2 are LNHDA and SQIVND (reference sequence). The CDR3 is 13 amino acids. The V gene lost 3 bases and the J gene lost 6 bases, with 8 bases spanning the gap. In DNA form, the CDR3 reads TGTGCCAGTAGTATGAGTCAGTCCGGGGAGCTGTTTTTT. It is translated as CASSMSQSGELFF.

This clonotype was counted ten times or more. The CDR3 DNA follows: TGTGCCAGCAGCTCCTCGGACAGGACGGGGACCCAGTACTTC. Translating gives CASSSSDRTGTQYF. The genes are TRBV7-9 and TRBJ2-5; TRBD1 agrees at 7 bases. CDR1 SEHNR and CDR2 FQNEAQ come from the germline V gene (reference sequence). The CDR3 loop spans 14 amino acids. Trimming at V came to 4 bases and at J to 7 bases, leaving 9 bases not matched to a gene.

This clonotype occurred many times. The gene calls are TRBV7-9 and TRBJ2-6; 10 bases are a match to TRBD1. From germline, CDR1 is SEHNR and CDR2 FQNEAQ (reference sequence). J was trimmed by 2 bases and V by 4 bases; bases with no gene match: 8. The CDR3 spans 18 residues. CDR3 loop: CASSSRDRGRTGANVLTF. CDR3 nucleotides: TGTGCCAGCAGCTCGAGAGACAGGGGGCGAACTGGGGCCAACGTCCTGACTTTC.

Ten or more counts support this clonotype. This rearrangement joins TRBV5-5 to TRBJ2-6; the D call may be TRBD1 or TRBD2 (5 bases each). Germline values: CDR1 SGHKS, CDR2 YYEKEE (reference sequence). V lost 0 bases, J lost 0 bases, and 16 bases lay in between. This CDR3 contains 19 residues. The DNA of the CDR3 is TGTGCCAGCAGCTTGGTTCTCGGGACGGGAAGCTCTGGGGCCAACGTCCTGACTTTC. Protein sequence: CASSLVLGTGSSGANVLTF. Together with reference TRBV5-5 and TRBJ2-6, the CDR3 gives the full variable domain: DAGVTQSPTHLIKTRGQQVTLRCSPISGHKSVSWYQQVLGQGPQFIFQYYEKEERGRGNFPDRFSARQFPNYSSELNVNALLLGDSALYLCASSLVLGTGSSGANVLTFGAGSRLTVL.

This clonotype has ten or more counts. The chain is built from TRBV12-3 or TRBV12-4 and TRBJ2-3; the D gene is possibly TRBD2 (5 bases). Between the trimmed V and J ends, which lost 5 bases and 6 bases, there was a span of 9 bases. The CDR3 spans 12 residues. CDR3 DNA sequence: TGTGCCAGCAGTCTGAGAGGGGATACGCAGTATTTT. Translation: CASSLRGDTQYF.

This clonotype has ten or more counts. The chain couples TRBV20-1 to TRBJ1-5; weak D call: TRBD1 (6 bases). Germline V gene sequence: CDR1 DFQATT, CDR2 SNEGSKA (reference sequence). The CDR3 loop spans 18 amino acids. V shed 1 base and J shed 2 bases, with 21 bases lying between them. In DNA, the CDR3 is TGCAGTGCTAGAGGGCCGGGCAGGGGAAAGGTTGGCAATCAGCCCCAGCATTTT. It is translated as CSARGPGRGKVGNQPQHF.

This clonotype was counted between two and nine times. The V gene is TRBV12-3 or TRBV12-4, the J gene TRBJ1-6; unclear D gene. Trimming removed 7 bases from V and 4 bases from J, with 14 bases in between. This CDR3 region has 15 residues. The CDR3 nucleotides read TGTGCCAGCACTCATCCGGGAGATTATAATTCACCCCTCCACTTT. Translating gives CASTHPGDYNSPLHF.

This chain joins TRBV5-1 and TRBJ1-3, with 8 bases identical to TRBD1. The germline V gene encodes CDR1 SGHRS and CDR2 YFSETQ. CDR3 length: 14 residues. J gave up 2 bases and V 4 bases, and 2 bases lay outside the gene matches. The DNA for the CDR3 is TGCGCCAGCAGCACGGACAGGGCTGGAAACACCATATATTTT. The encoded protein is CASSTDRAGNTIYF.

The CDR3: CSAPPGGNEQFF. CDR3 nucleotides: TGCAGTGCTCCCCCGGGAGGTAATGAGCAGTTCTTC. The chain employs TRBV20-1 and TRBJ2-1; 7 bases fit TRBD2. Germline assignment: CDR1 DFQATT and CDR2 SNEGSKA (reference sequence). V lost 5 bases to trimming and J lost 7 bases; unmatched junction nucleotides: 5. The CDR3 sequence is 12 residues long.

This clonotype showed up many times. The V gene is TRBV14, the J gene TRBJ2-1, with D possibly TRBD1 on 5 matching bases. The germline V and J ends were trimmed by 4 bases and 7 bases, with 17 bases remaining between them. CDR3 length: 15 residues. The germline CDR1 and CDR2 sequences are SGHDN and FVKESK. The CDR3 protein is CASSPLGAAGNEQFF. The CDR3 DNA reads as TGTGCCAGCAGCCCGCTAGGGGCAGCCGGGAATGAGCAGTTCTTC.

This clonotype was detected a few times. The CDR3 protein is CSARLSNQPQHF. As DNA, the CDR3 is TGCAGTGCTAGACTTAGCAATCAGCCCCAGCATTTT. V usage is TRBV20-1 and J usage is TRBJ1-5; D is undetermined. Germline-derived CDR1 and CDR2 are DFQATT and SNEGSKA (reference sequence). The germline V and J ends were trimmed by 2 bases and 0 bases, with 2 bases remaining between them. This CDR3 contains 12 residues.

J is TRBJ2-1 and V is TRBV5-4, with TRBD2 identical over 11 bases. Germline loops: CDR1 SGHNT, CDR2 YYREEE (reference sequence). V lost 4 bases and J lost 4; bases outside the gene matches: 7. The CDR3 consists of 16 residues. Here the CDR3 DNA reads TGTGCCAGCAGCATAGCGGGAGGGCGGTGGTACAATGAGCAGTTCTTC. Protein product: CASSIAGGRWYNEQFF. Full variable domain (rest looked up from reference TRBV5-4 and TRBJ2-1): ETGVTQSPTHLIKTRGQQVTLRCSSQSGHNTVSWYQQALGQGPQFIFQYYREEENGRGNFPPRFSGLQFPNYSSELNVNALELDDSALYLCASSIAGGRWYNEQFFGPGTRLTVL.

The sample holds a few counts of this clonotype. This could be a read error, since a much larger clone is one nucleotide away. The chain recombines TRBV5-1 with TRBJ2-5; D is unclear. Germline V lookup: CDR1 SGHRS, CDR2 YFSETQ. The CDR3 is 13 residues long. The CDR3 here is CASSLGSEETRYF. The CDR3, as DNA: TGCGCCAGCAGCTTGGGGTCTGAAGAGACCCGGTACTTC.

This clonotype was detected ten times or more. V gene TRBV21-1 combines with J gene TRBJ2-7; TRBD1 was called by the table and not checked on the DNA. TRBV21-1 is labeled a pseudogene. This CDR3 is built from 15 residues. The CDR3 nucleotides read TGTGCCAGCAGCAAAGCGGGAGGGGGATCCTACGAGCAGTACTTC. Residues: CASSKAGGGSYEQYF.

This clonotype was found many times. The V gene is TRBV7-2, the J gene TRBJ2-2; TRBD1 is a possible D gene (5 bases). Trimming took 4 bases from V and 3 from J, leaving 18 bases between them. The CDR3 totals 17 residues. CDR1 and CDR2 from the germline V gene are SGHTA and FQGNSA. The chain's CDR3 is CASSSIRQGLDTGELFF. CDR3 nucleotides: TGTGCCAGCAGCTCAATCCGGCAGGGATTAGACACCGGGGAGCTGTTTTTT.

The chain employs TRBV5-1 and TRBJ1-2; D unclear. Germline V CDR1 and CDR2: SGHRS, YFSETQ. V was shortened by 6 bases and J by 4 bases, with 19 bases between the two germline ends. This CDR3 comprises 15 residues. In DNA, the CDR3 is TGCGCCAGCACCCCCCAATTTGGCGTGTCCTATGGCTACACCTTC. Residues: CASTPQFGVSYGYTF.

This clonotype has ten or more counts. The chain has TRBV3-1 and TRBJ2-7, with 11 bases identical to TRBD2. The germline V gene has CDR1 LGHDT and CDR2 YNNKEL (reference sequence). V lost 3 bases to trimming and J lost 1 base; unmatched junction nucleotides: 5. The CDR3 runs 16 residues. CDR3 nucleotides: TGTGCCAGCAGCCATGCTGGGACTAGCGGTTCCTACGAGCAGTACTTC. This encodes CASSHAGTSGSYEQYF.

This clonotype was seen only a few times. The chain couples TRBV5-6 to TRBJ2-1; 11 nucleotides match TRBD2. Germline loops: CDR1 SGHDT, CDR2 YYEEEE. With V trimmed by 4 bases and J by 0 bases, 3 bases remained unmatched. The CDR3 has 16 amino acids. DNA of the CDR3: TGTGCCAGCAGCCCGACTAGCGGGAACTCCTACAATGAGCAGTTCTTC. Residues: CASSPTSGNSYNEQFF.

This clonotype is categorized as medium-sized (0.01 to 0.1%). The rearrangement links TRBV20-1 to TRBJ2-1; 12 nucleotides line up with TRBD2. Germline lookup yields CDR1 DFQATT and CDR2 SNEGSKA (reference sequence). CDR3 length: 15 amino acids. V lost 4 bases to trimming and J lost 7 bases; unmatched junction nucleotides: 8. As DNA, the CDR3 is TGCAGTGCTACCCCGGGACTAGCGGGCCGGAATGAGCAGTTCTTC. This translates into CSATPGLAGRNEQFF.

On this clonotype: This may arise from a read error, as a much more abundant clone is one base away. The chain carries TRBV20-1 and TRBJ1-6; 8 nucleotides match TRBD1. CDR1 DFQATT and CDR2 SNEGSKA come from the germline V gene (reference sequence). The CDR3 loop spans 15 amino acids. This CDR3 reads CSAGQGSSYNSPPHF. CDR3 coding DNA: TGCAGTGCCGGACAGGGAAGCTCCTATAATTCACCCCCCCACTTT.